Below are 30 T cell receptor beta chains sequenced from a single sample in a study of regulatory T cells in long-lasting Graves disease. For TCR beta, libraries came from iRepertoire HTBI primers and Arm-PCR of CDR3 regions. TCRdb reprocessed the multiplex PCR reads with MiXCR, giving one entry per CDR3 protein. The sample consists of just over 600,000 distinct CDR3 sequences, 16% of them appearing once. Sample time point: newly diagnosed GD, antithyroid drugs for less than 3 months. Making the TCR library involved RNA that had been extracted from PBMCs. The sample was also linked to a second study, of T cells in Graves' hyperthyroidism and ophthalmopathy.

Source: peripheral blood mononuclear cells (PBMCs), taken at new diagnosis, from a patient treated with antithyroid drugs. Every receptor here comes from a woman younger than 45 with Graves disease.

Ten or more counts support this clonotype. The genes are TRBV2 and TRBJ1-2, with a tentative D call TRBD1 (5 bases). The germline V gene has CDR1 SNHLY and CDR2 FYNNEI. Trimming stripped 4 bases from V and 8 bases from J, with 17 bases between. The CDR3 extends over 14 amino acids. The CDR3 loop is CASSGVGDVGGYTF. CDR3 coding DNA: TGTGCCAGCAGTGGGGTTGGGGACGTTGGGGGCTACACCTTC. Complete variable domain (other parts from reference TRBV2 and TRBJ1-2): EPEVTQTPSHQVTQMGQEVILRCVPISNHLYFYWYRQILGQKVEFLVSFYNNEISEKSEIFDDQFSVERPDGSNFTLKIRSTKLEDSAMYFCASSGVGDVGGYTFGSGTRLTVV.

This clonotype was detected only once. A junction end diverges from the germline sequence, so it may reflect a read error. The rearrangement joins TRBV20-1 to TRBJ2-5; no clear D gene. CDR3 length: 13 amino acids. The germline gives CDR1 DFQATT, CDR2 SNEGSKA (reference sequence). CDR3 sequence (DNA): TGCAGTGCTAGACCTGGCCTGGCGGCTAGTAGGTTCTTC. As protein: CSARPGLAASRFF.

There are a few counts of this clonotype. The chain uses TRBV11-3 and TRBJ2-2, with a weak D call TRBD2 (6 bases). The CDR3 totals 16 residues. V gave up 5 bases and J gave up 2 bases, with 15 bases separating them. Per the germline V gene, CDR1 is SGHNT and CDR2 is YENEEA. The CDR3 sequence: CASSPSGGLNTGELFF. The CDR3 region has the DNA TGTGCCAGCAGCCCGAGTGGGGGGTTAAACACCGGGGAGCTGTTTTTT.

Many counts were recorded for this clonotype. The genes are TRBV11-2 and TRBJ1-1; 8 bases agree with TRBD1. Trimming removed 3 bases from V and 5 bases from J; junction bases left unmatched: 8. The CDR3 runs 15 residues. CDR1 SGHAT and CDR2 FQNNGV come from the germline V gene. CDR3 in amino acids: CASSFRQGARTEAFF. The CDR3 DNA is TGTGCCAGCAGCTTTAGGCAGGGGGCGAGGACTGAAGCTTTCTTT.

This clonotype was detected ten times or more. This chain connects TRBV27 to TRBJ2-3; no reliable D call. This CDR3 has 13 amino acids. Germline CDR1 and CDR2: MNHEY and SMNVEV (reference sequence). V was clipped by 5 bases and J by 4 bases, with 10 bases between them. As DNA, the CDR3 is TGTGCCAGCAGTCGACCCCCTCCAGATACGCAGTATTTT. Translation: CASSRPPPDTQYF.

In DNA, the CDR3 is TGTGCCAGCAGCTTAGAAGGTAGGGCTTTCTTT. Its protein product is CASSLEGRAFF. The rearrangement joins TRBV11-2 to TRBJ1-1; no clear D. Trimming cost V 0 bases and J 11 bases, with 7 bases left between them. Germline V gives CDR1 SGHAT, CDR2 FQNNGV. The CDR3 contains 11 residues.

The chain recombines TRBV28 with TRBJ1-4; possible D gene TRBD1, 5 bases. V shed 4 bases and J shed 6 bases, with 15 bases lying between them. The CDR3 is made up of 15 amino acids. CDR1 is MDHEN and CDR2 is SYDVKM in the germline V gene. The CDR3: CASSSGTGGDEKLFF. In DNA form, the CDR3 reads TGTGCCAGCAGTTCAGGAACTGGGGGAGATGAAAAACTGTTTTTT.

The rearrangement joins TRBV20-1 to TRBJ2-3; 8 positions match TRBD2. Germline V gene lookup returns CDR1 DFQATT and CDR2 SNEGSKA (reference sequence). J lost 6 bases, V lost 6 bases, and 2 bases had no gene match. CDR3 length: 11 amino acids. CDR3 in DNA: TGCAGTGCCGAGCGGGGGGATACGCAGTATTTT. Translating gives CSAERGDTQYF.

This clonotype has ten or more counts. The chain recombines TRBV12-3 or TRBV12-4 with TRBJ2-1; D may be TRBD1 (5 bases). The CDR3 is made up of 15 amino acids. Trimming stripped 6 bases from V and 4 bases from J, with 16 bases between. The CDR3 region is CASSPPGLRYNEQFF. The CDR3 DNA reads as TGTGCCAGCAGCCCACCAGGGTTGAGGTACAATGAGCAGTTCTTC.

The chain links TRBV7-2 to TRBJ2-5; D may be TRBD1 (6 bases). With 2 bases removed from V and 3 bases from J, the gap between germline ends came to 10 bases. The length of the CDR3 is 14 residues. Germline V gene sequence: CDR1 SGHTA, CDR2 FQGNSA. CDR3 protein: CASSLIQGKETQYF. DNA for the CDR3: TGTGCCAGCAGCTTAATTCAGGGGAAAGAGACCCAGTACTTC.

This clonotype was seen at least ten times. The rearrangement links TRBV30 to TRBJ2-1, with D tentatively TRBD1 (5 bases). CDR3 size: 13 residues. The germline V gene encodes CDR1 GTSNPN and CDR2 SVGIG (reference sequence). V dropped 0 bases and J dropped 7 bases, with 10 bases sitting between them. CDR3 residues: CAWSVMGRNEQFF. The CDR3 DNA is TGTGCCTGGAGTGTAATGGGGCGGAATGAGCAGTTCTTC.

V is TRBV15 and J is TRBJ1-5, with TRBD1 matching 7 bases. This CDR3 comprises 16 residues. Germline V gives CDR1 LNHNV, CDR2 YYDKDF (reference sequence). With V trimmed by 5 bases and J by 7 bases, 14 bases remained unmatched. CDR3 sequence (DNA): TGTGCCACCAGCCCATCAGGGGGAGTGGGGTGGCAGCCCCAGCATTTT. The encoded protein is CATSPSGGVGWQPQHF.

This clonotype occurred a few times. The chain couples TRBV24-1 to TRBJ1-2, with TRBD1 identical over 8 bases. The CDR3 is made up of 13 amino acids. CDR1 KGHDR and CDR2 SFDVKD come from the germline V gene. J was trimmed by 4 bases and V by 6 bases; bases with no gene match: 3. The CDR3 sequence is CATSPGGTYGYTF. The CDR3 DNA follows: TGTGCCACCAGTCCAGGGGGCACCTATGGCTACACCTTC.

The chain is built from TRBV10-3 and TRBJ2-1; weak D call: TRBD2 (6 bases). The V gene lost 7 bases and the J gene lost 1 base, with 11 bases spanning the gap. CDR1 ENHRY and CDR2 SYGVKD come from the germline V gene. The length of the CDR3 is 14 residues. The CDR3 is CAIKQEGSYNEQFF. The DNA for the CDR3 is TGTGCCATCAAGCAGGAGGGGTCCTACAATGAGCAGTTCTTC.

This clonotype occurred a few times. A much more abundant neighbour one base away suggests this may be a read error. V is TRBV28 and J is TRBJ1-2; D is unresolved. Germline-derived CDR1 and CDR2 are MDHEN and SYDVKM. The CDR3 length is 14 residues. CDR3 amino acids: CAGSLQSGNYGYTF. CDR3 bases: TGTGCCGGCAGTTTACAATCCGGGAACTATGGCTACACCTTC.

This clonotype was counted at least ten times. The V call is TRBV6-2 or TRBV6-3, the J call TRBJ1-4, with a tentative D call TRBD1 (5 bases). Germline assignment: CDR1 MNHEY and CDR2 SVGEGT. The CDR3 sequence is 14 residues long. Between the trimmed V and J ends, which lost 5 bases and 7 bases, there was a span of 14 bases. The CDR3 DNA sequence: TGTGCCAGCAGTGAACAACACGGGGCTGAAAAACTGTTTTTT. Amino acids: CASSEQHGAEKLFF.

This clonotype showed up many times. The V call is TRBV15, the J call TRBJ2-1; D unclear. V was trimmed by 4 bases and J by 7 bases, leaving 8 bases between them. The CDR3 has 12 residues. Germline lookup yields CDR1 LNHNV and CDR2 YYDKDF (reference sequence). The CDR3, as DNA: TGTGCCACCAGCATGGATGGAAATGAGCAGTTCTTC. It translates to CATSMDGNEQFF.

In its sample, this clonotype was seen many times. The rearrangement links TRBV7-8 to TRBJ2-1; the D is unclear. The length of the CDR3 is 11 residues. The V end was cut by 2 bases, the J end by 12 bases, with 8 bases between. From germline, CDR1 is SGHVS and CDR2 FQNEAQ. The CDR3 coding sequence is TGTGCCAGCAGCTTAAAGTTGGGGCAGTTCTTC. Protein sequence: CASSLKLGQFF.

This clonotype was seen ten or more times. The chain has TRBV27 and TRBJ1-5; TRBD1 aligns across 7 bases. V dropped 3 bases and J dropped 12; count of bases not matched to a gene: 14. Germline V gene lookup returns CDR1 MNHEY and CDR2 SMNVEV (reference sequence). The CDR3 is 15 residues long. CDR3 nucleotide sequence: TGTGCCAGCAGTTTCTCCGCAAAGGGACAGCAGAGCCAGCATTTT. It specifies CASSFSAKGQQSQHF.

The genes are TRBV28 and TRBJ1-4, with D uncertain. Trimming removed 8 bases at V and 13 bases at J, with 23 bases between. The CDR3 is 14 residues long. The germline V gene has CDR1 MDHEN and CDR2 SYDVKM. This CDR3 is CASGGSGLRKGLFF. Here the CDR3 DNA reads TGTGCCAGCGGCGGCTCCGGACTACGGAAAGGACTGTTTTTT.

Many counts were recorded for this clonotype. The V and J genes are TRBV11-2 and TRBJ2-4; 8 bases fit TRBD1. CDR1 and CDR2 (germline): SGHAT, FQNNGV. This CDR3 comprises 17 residues. Trimming at V came to 0 bases and at J to 2 bases, leaving 6 bases not matched to a gene. The CDR3: CASSLDPWTGTKNIQYF. In nucleotides, the CDR3 is TGTGCCAGCAGCTTAGATCCTTGGACAGGGACCAAAAACATTCAGTACTTC. Full variable domain (outside the CDR3, taken from reference TRBV11-2 and TRBJ2-4): EAGVAQSPRYKIIEKRQSVAFWCNPISGHATLYWYQQILGQGPKLLIQFQNNGVVDDSQLPKDRFSAERLKGVDSTLKIQPAKLEDSAVYLCASSLDPWTGTKNIQYFGAGTRLSVL.

This clonotype was found many times. This chain joins TRBV7-9 and TRBJ1-2, with TRBD1 matching 7 bases. The CDR3 consists of 13 residues. V gave up 5 bases and J gave up 5 bases; unmatched junction bases: 5. Germline V lookup: CDR1 SEHNR, CDR2 FQNEAQ (reference sequence). The CDR3 loop reads CASSPTGSYGYTF. CDR3 sequence (DNA): TGTGCCAGCAGCCCGACAGGGTCTTATGGCTACACCTTC.

This clonotype was seen more than once but under ten times. The chain recombines TRBV10-3 with TRBJ2-1; D remains ambiguous. There are 14 residues in the CDR3. CDR1 and CDR2 from the germline V gene are ENHRY and SYGVKD. Trimming removed 4 bases from V and 3 bases from J, with 10 bases in between. CDR3 DNA sequence: TGTGCCATCAGTGCTCGCGCCGACTACAATGAGCAGTTCTTC. Protein: CAISARADYNEQFF.

V and J are TRBV24-1 and TRBJ2-6, with no clear D. V lost 3 bases to trimming and J lost 3 bases, with 8 bases between them. Germline V gene data show CDR1 as KGHDR and CDR2 as SFDVKD. This CDR3 has 15 amino acids. The CDR3 bases are TGTGCCACCAGTGATCCTCTAAGTGGGGCCAACGTCCTGACTTTC. This gives the protein CATSDPLSGANVLTF.

This clonotype was picked up a small number of times. This chain connects TRBV20-1 to TRBJ2-5, with 8 bases aligning to TRBD2. The CDR3 consists of 13 residues. V lost 5 bases, J lost 5 bases, and 7 bases stayed unmatched. Germline CDR1 and CDR2: DFQATT and SNEGSKA (reference sequence). The CDR3 loop is CSAPPIAGETQYF. The CDR3 nucleotides read TGCAGTGCTCCGCCTATAGCGGGGGAGACCCAGTACTTC.

This clonotype was seen repeatedly, ten times or more. V usage is TRBV20-1 and J usage is TRBJ2-1; 8 bases are shared with TRBD2. Germline V gene lookup returns CDR1 DFQATT and CDR2 SNEGSKA (reference sequence). CDR3 length equals 16 residues. J lost 0 bases, V lost 3 bases, and 7 bases had no gene match. CDR3 loop: CSASGLSGSSYNEQFF. The CDR3 nucleotides read TGCAGTGCTAGTGGGTTAAGCGGGAGCTCCTACAATGAGCAGTTCTTC.

This clonotype showed up many times. CDR3 region: CASLLGRRGHEETQYF. The CDR3 DNA is TGTGCCAGCCTACTTGGGCGGCGGGGCCATGAAGAGACCCAGTACTTC. V usage is TRBV28 and J usage is TRBJ2-5; a possible D gene is TRBD2 (6 bases). CDR1 MDHEN and CDR2 SYDVKM come from the germline V gene. V was cut by 8 bases and J by 3 bases, with 22 bases left in between. The CDR3 has 16 residues.

This clonotype was observed at least ten times. The chain links TRBV20-1 to TRBJ2-7; 7 nucleotides agree with TRBD2. The V and J ends lost 8 bases and 5 bases, in that order; junction bases with no gene match: 12. The CDR3 sequence is 13 residues long. Germline V lookup: CDR1 DFQATT, CDR2 SNEGSKA (reference sequence). The CDR3 DNA reads as TGCAGTATGATAATAGCGGGTCGGGACGAGCAGTACTTC. It specifies CSMIIAGRDEQYF.

This clonotype appeared a few times. A much larger clone lies a single base off, so this may be a read error. This chain uses TRBV28 with TRBJ2-1; 9 bases match TRBD2. This CDR3 spans 18 amino acids. Germline V gene lookup returns CDR1 MDHEN and CDR2 SYDVKM. The CDR3 region is CTSSPTGLADAAYNEQFF. The CDR3 DNA reads as TGTACCAGCAGTCCCACGGGACTAGCCGACGCCGCTTACAATGAGCAGTTCTTC. Filled out from reference TRBV28 and TRBJ2-1, the complete variable domain reads DVKVTQSSRYLVKRTGEKVFLECVQDMDHENMFWYRQDPGLGLRLIYFSYDVKMKEKGDIPEGYSVSREKKERFSLILESASTNQTSMYLCTSSPTGLADAAYNEQFFGPGTRLTVL.

Here the CDR3 reads CAWRPPGSNQPQHF. The DNA for the CDR3 is TGTGCCTGGAGGCCCCCTGGGAGCAATCAGCCCCAGCATTTT. The rearrangement links TRBV30 to TRBJ1-5; no clear D gene. This CDR3 is 14 amino acids long. V shed 3 bases and J shed 1 base, with 10 bases lying between them. CDR1 GTSNPN and CDR2 SVGIG come from the germline V gene (reference sequence).